This T cell receptor beta chain was sequenced for a study of T cells in Graves' hyperthyroidism and ophthalmopathy. With regard to this clonotype: Its specificity is unknown.

From RNA transcripts, TCR beta CDR3 regions were amplified. HTBI primers were employed in a first-round RT-PCR of the TCR CDR3. One entry per CDR3 protein results from TCRdb running MiXCR on the multiplex PCR reads. The profile shows 610,000 or so distinct CDR3 sequences, 46% of them singletons. Hyperthyroidism of Graves' type that showed no ophthalmopathy progression within 18 months was stable. Points from the study as a whole: In blood, most of the thyroid clonotypes expanded above 0.001 were also present.

The V end was cut by 1 base, the J end by 12 bases, with 12 bases between. The CDR3 covers 12 residues. Germline CDR1 and CDR2: SGHVS and FQNEAQ. The receptor's source is a woman aged 18-35 years with Graves' hyperthyroidism. The sample was peripheral blood or thyroid tissue (not recorded which). The rearrangement joins TRBV7-8 to TRBJ1-2; D is perhaps TRBD1 (6 bases). The CDR3 bases are TGTGCCAGCAGCTTAGGAGGGGGGGCGAACACCTTC. It translates to CASSLGGGANTF.